These T cell receptor beta chains were read from a single sample in a study of cytomegalovirus exposure and HLA in healthy donors. The method was immunoSEQ multiplex PCR; TCRdb's version includes in-frame clones alone and lacks a portion of them. The table has approximately 65,000 clones, about 94% seen once; the top ten hold 1%. The sequenced material came from PBMCs. The source of these receptors is a woman under 30 in good health and CMV-seronegative. Each CDR3 is given with its conserved first and last residue. Fields, in order: clone size, V gene, D gene, J gene, CDR3 DNA, CDR3 protein. A D gene is named only where the DNA matches it firmly. Size is stated for part of the rows, as once, few or many counts, or as a class when the clone is expanded.

abundance: .
v_gene: TRBV27
d_gene: TRBD2
j_gene: TRBJ2-1
CDR3nt: TGTGCCAGCAGTCCCCGACTAGCGGGAGTCTTGGGGGAGCAGTTCTTC
CDR3aa: CASSPRLAGVLGEQFF

abundance: .
v_gene: TRBV7-6
d_gene: .
j_gene: TRBJ2-5
CDR3nt: TGTGCCAGCAGCCCAGTGACGGGGACTCAAGAGACCCAGTACTTC
CDR3aa: CASSPVTGTQETQYF

abundance: .
v_gene: TRBV27
d_gene: .
j_gene: TRBJ1-1
CDR3nt: TGTGCCAGCAGTTTATCAAGGGGTCCCATGAACACTGAAGCTTTCTTT
CDR3aa: CASSLSRGPMNTEAFF

abundance: .
v_gene: TRBV7-2
d_gene: TRBD1
j_gene: TRBJ1-1
CDR3nt: TGTGCCAGCAGCCCAGGGGGGTCGAACACTGAAGCTTTCTTT
CDR3aa: CASSPGGSNTEAFF

abundance: .
v_gene: TRBV7-9
d_gene: TRBD2
j_gene: TRBJ2-3
CDR3nt: TGTAGCGGGAGGGCGACAGATACGCAGTATTTT
CDR3aa: CSGRATDTQYF

abundance: .
v_gene: TRBV4-1
d_gene: .
j_gene: TRBJ1-2
CDR3nt: TGCGCCAGCAGCCTCCCTACCGCCTATGGCTACACCTTC
CDR3aa: CASSLPTAYGYTF

abundance: once
v_gene: TRBV25-1
d_gene: TRBD2
j_gene: TRBJ2-1
CDR3nt: TGTGCCAGCAGTTTTTCGGGGGGGAGCTCCTACAATGAGCAGTTCTTC
CDR3aa: CASSFSGGSSYNEQFF

abundance: .
v_gene: TRBV18
d_gene: TRBD1
j_gene: TRBJ1-5
CDR3nt: TGTGCCAGCTCACCACGGTCAGGGGGAGGTCAGCCCCAGCATTTT
CDR3aa: CASSPRSGGGQPQHF

abundance: .
v_gene: TRBV5-1
d_gene: TRBD2
j_gene: TRBJ2-5
CDR3nt: TGCGCCAGCAGCTTTGGGGCGGGGGACCAAGAGACCCAGTACTTC
CDR3aa: CASSFGAGDQETQYF

abundance: .
v_gene: TRBV2
d_gene: .
j_gene: TRBJ2-3
CDR3nt: TGTGCCAGCAGTATCCTCACAGATACGCAGTATTTT
CDR3aa: CASSILTDTQYF

abundance: .
v_gene: TRBV4-1
d_gene: TRBD1
j_gene: TRBJ2-1
CDR3nt: TGCGCCAGCAGCCATAGACAGGGGGCCAACAATGAGCAGTTCTTC
CDR3aa: CASSHRQGANNEQFF

abundance: once
v_gene: TRBV7-6
d_gene: .
j_gene: TRBJ2-3
CDR3nt: TGTGCCAGCAGCTTAGGAGGGGGGGGCAGAACAGATACGCAGTATTTT
CDR3aa: CASSLGGGGRTDTQYF

abundance: .
v_gene: TRBV6-5
d_gene: .
j_gene: TRBJ1-6
CDR3nt: TGTGCCAGCAGTTACTCGACTGACAATTCACCCCTCCACTTT
CDR3aa: CASSYSTDNSPLHF

abundance: .
v_gene: TRBV6-1
d_gene: .
j_gene: TRBJ1-2
CDR3nt: TGTGCCAGCAGTGAACTCGGAGGGTCCCATAGTGGCTACACCTTC
CDR3aa: CASSELGGSHSGYTF

abundance: .
v_gene: TRBV5-1
d_gene: .
j_gene: TRBJ2-1
CDR3nt: TGCGCCAGCAGCTTAACAGGGTCCTACAATGAGCAGTTCTTC
CDR3aa: CASSLTGSYNEQFF

abundance: .
v_gene: TRBV28
d_gene: .
j_gene: TRBJ2-7
CDR3nt: TGTGCCAGCAGTCGACTCTCCTACGAGCAGTACTTC
CDR3aa: CASSRLSYEQYF

abundance: .
v_gene: TRBV5-4
d_gene: .
j_gene: TRBJ2-3
CDR3nt: TGTGCCACGGGGGCGGGAGACCCCACAGATACGCAGTATTTT
CDR3aa: CATGAGDPTDTQYF

abundance: .
v_gene: TRBV7-3
d_gene: TRBD1
j_gene: TRBJ2-1
CDR3nt: TGTGCCAGCAGCCCAGGGGGAGATTCTTTGGGGGCTAGCTCCTACAATGAGCAGTTCTTC
CDR3aa: CASSPGGDSLGASSYNEQFF

abundance: .
v_gene: TRBV27
d_gene: .
j_gene: TRBJ2-3
CDR3nt: TGTGCCAGCAGTTTATTGGGGAGGGGGAGTGCAGATACGCAGTATTTT
CDR3aa: CASSLLGRGSADTQYF

abundance: .
v_gene: TRBV4-2
d_gene: TRBD2
j_gene: TRBJ2-2
CDR3nt: TGTGCCAGCAGCGTTCAAGGAGGGAGGGCGGACACCGGGGAGCTGTTTTTT
CDR3aa: CASSVQGGRADTGELFF

abundance: .
v_gene: TRBV19
d_gene: .
j_gene: TRBJ1-1
CDR3nt: TGTGCCAGTAGGAAGGAGATGAACACTGAAGCTTTCTTT
CDR3aa: CASRKEMNTEAFF

abundance: .
v_gene: TRBV4-1
d_gene: TRBD1
j_gene: TRBJ2-1
CDR3nt: TGCGCCAGCAGCCGGACAGGGGACTCCTACAATGAGCAGTTCTTC
CDR3aa: CASSRTGDSYNEQFF

abundance: .
v_gene: TRBV4-2
d_gene: TRBD1
j_gene: TRBJ2-5
CDR3nt: TGTGCCAGCAGCCAAGGGGGCCCAGGGGGCGAGGAGACCCAGTACTTC
CDR3aa: CASSQGGPGGEETQYF

abundance: once
v_gene: TRBV19
d_gene: TRBD1
j_gene: TRBJ2-1
CDR3nt: TGTGCCAGTAGTATGCTTACCGGGACAGAAGGCAATGAGCAGTTCTTC
CDR3aa: CASSMLTGTEGNEQFF

abundance: .
v_gene: TRBV5-6
d_gene: TRBD1
j_gene: TRBJ1-1
CDR3nt: TGTGCCAGCAGCTCGGGGACAGGGAGCACTGAAGCTTTCTTT
CDR3aa: CASSSGTGSTEAFF

abundance: .
v_gene: TRBV6-5
d_gene: .
j_gene: TRBJ2-3
CDR3nt: TGTGCCAGCAGTTACTCCCAGATATCTAGCACAGATACGCAGTATTTT
CDR3aa: CASSYSQISSTDTQYF

abundance: .
v_gene: TRBV27
d_gene: TRBD1
j_gene: TRBJ2-7
CDR3nt: TGTGCCAGCAGCCCACAGGGGCCGGGATCCGAGCAGTACTTC
CDR3aa: CASSPQGPGSEQYF

abundance: .
v_gene: TRBV9
d_gene: TRBD1
j_gene: TRBJ1-2
CDR3nt: TGTGCCAGCAGCGTAGCAGGGGGCTATGGCTACACCTTC
CDR3aa: CASSVAGGYGYTF

abundance: .
v_gene: TRBV2
d_gene: TRBD1
j_gene: TRBJ1-5
CDR3nt: TGTGCCAGCGGGGACAGTACTATTAGCAATCAGCCCCAGCATTTT
CDR3aa: CASGDSTISNQPQHF

abundance: .
v_gene: TRBV28
d_gene: TRBD2
j_gene: TRBJ2-7
CDR3nt: TGTGCCAGCGCTGCTAGCGGGAGTCCCTACGAGCAGTACTTC
CDR3aa: CASAASGSPYEQYF

abundance: .
v_gene: TRBV28
d_gene: TRBD1
j_gene: TRBJ2-3
CDR3nt: TGTGCCAGCAGGAAAGACAGGGTCGGCACAGATACGCAGTATTTT
CDR3aa: CASRKDRVGTDTQYF

abundance: .
v_gene: TRBV28
d_gene: TRBD1
j_gene: TRBJ1-2
CDR3nt: TGTGCCAGCAGTACAGGAACAGGGGCCCCGTATGGCTACACCTTC
CDR3aa: CASSTGTGAPYGYTF

abundance: .
v_gene: TRBV19
d_gene: TRBD1
j_gene: TRBJ1-5
CDR3nt: TGTGCCAGTAGAGATAGTGGAGGACAGGGGTACAATCAGCCCCAGCATTTT
CDR3aa: CASRDSGGQGYNQPQHF

abundance: .
v_gene: TRBV7-6
d_gene: .
j_gene: TRBJ1-6
CDR3nt: TGTGCCAGCAGCTTAGACAGAGAGAGCCTTAATTCACCCCTCCACTTT
CDR3aa: CASSLDRESLNSPLHF

abundance: .
v_gene: TRBV9
d_gene: .
j_gene: TRBJ2-3
CDR3nt: TGTGCCAGCAGCGTAGAGGGTAGCGCAGATACGCAGTATTTT
CDR3aa: CASSVEGSADTQYF

abundance: .
v_gene: TRBV10-3
d_gene: TRBD2
j_gene: TRBJ2-3
CDR3nt: TGTGCCATCAGCCTAGCGGACACAGATACGCAGTATTTT
CDR3aa: CAISLADTDTQYF

abundance: .
v_gene: TRBV2
d_gene: TRBD1
j_gene: TRBJ1-4
CDR3nt: TGTGCCAGCAGTCTACCGGGACAGGGGGAAGCGGATGAAAAACTGTTTTTT
CDR3aa: CASSLPGQGEADEKLFF

abundance: .
v_gene: TRBV7-2
d_gene: .
j_gene: TRBJ1-4
CDR3nt: TGTGCCAGCAGCAGGGGGATTCAGAATAATGAAAAACTGTTTTTT
CDR3aa: CASSRGIQNNEKLFF

abundance: .
v_gene: TRBV7-9
d_gene: .
j_gene: TRBJ1-2
CDR3nt: TGTGCCAGCAGAGAAGACAGGCCCGAACATGGCTACACCTTC
CDR3aa: CASREDRPEHGYTF

abundance: .
v_gene: TRBV5-4
d_gene: .
j_gene: TRBJ1-1
CDR3nt: TGTGCCAGCAGCTTGCAGGGGAACACTGAAGCTTTCTTT
CDR3aa: CASSLQGNTEAFF

abundance: .
v_gene: TRBV6-5
d_gene: .
j_gene: TRBJ2-4
CDR3nt: TGTGCCAGCAGTTGCGTGGTTAAGGCCAAAAACATTCAGTACTTC
CDR3aa: CASSCVVKAKNIQYF